The 30 T cell receptor beta chains below come from one sample, sequenced in a study of blood T cell repertoires in COVID-19. Method: immunoSEQ multiplex PCR; TCRdb's copy keeps in-frame clones and lacks some. The repertoire consists of about 170,000 clones, with 70% to 85% occurring once and the leading ten covering around 20%. Sequenced: PBMCs or T cells enriched from blood (not recorded which). The receptors come from a woman aged 65 to 85 in a cohort exposed to, infected with or recovered from COVID-19 (not recorded which).

This chain joins TRBV18 and TRBJ2-2, with 9 positions matching TRBD1. In germline, CDR1 is KGHSH, CDR2 LQKENI. The CDR3 covers 16 residues. J gave up 0 bases and V 3 bases, and 2 bases lay outside the gene matches. The CDR3 region has the DNA TGTGCCAGCTCACCGAGGACAGGGGCGAACACCGGGGAGCTGTTTTTT. As protein: CASSPRTGANTGELFF.

Comment on this clone: At one end, the junction sequence differs from germline, possibly due to a read error. V gene TRBV18 combines with J gene TRBJ2-5, with 9 bases aligning to TRBD1. CDR1 and CDR2 (germline): KGHSH, LQKENI. The CDR3 is 16 residues long. The CDR3 loop is CASSPQQGATQETQHF. The CDR3 DNA is TGTGCCAGCTCACCACAACAGGGGGCCACCCAAGAGACCCAGCACTTC.

This rearrangement joins TRBV9 to TRBJ2-5; 9 nucleotides align to TRBD2. The CDR3 is 16 residues long. The V and J ends lost 0 bases and 2 bases, in that order; junction bases with no gene match: 5. Germline V gene lookup returns CDR1 SGDLS and CDR2 YYNGEE. CDR3 in amino acids: CASSVGATSGQETQYF. CDR3 in DNA: TGTGCCAGCAGCGTAGGTGCGACTAGCGGTCAAGAGACCCAGTACTTC.

J is TRBJ2-2 and V is TRBV4-2, with unresolved D. The CDR3 loop spans 13 amino acids. Germline assignment: CDR1 LGHNA and CDR2 YNFKEQ. V was pared by 0 bases and J by 9 bases, with 8 bases between. Here the CDR3 DNA reads TGTGCCAGCAGCCAAGATGCAGTCCGGGAGCTGTTTTTT. It yields the protein CASSQDAVRELFF.

The V call is TRBV3-1 (or the pseudogene TRBV3-2), the J call TRBJ2-5, with TRBD2 identical over 9 bases. The J segment lost 1 base and the V segment lost 6 bases, leaving 9 bases of the junction unmatched. The CDR3 is 16 amino acids. Per germline, CDR1 LGHDT and CDR2 YNNKEL (reference sequence). The CDR3 DNA reads as TGTGCCAGCAGTCGTATCGGAGCGGGGGGCCAAGAGACCCAGTACTTC. It codes for CASSRIGAGGQETQYF.

This rearrangement joins TRBV3-1 (or the pseudogene TRBV3-2) to TRBJ1-6; TRBD1 is a possible D gene (5 bases). The ends were cut back, 5 bases at V and 12 bases at J, with 20 bases in the middle. Germline CDR1 and CDR2: LGHDT and YNNKEL (reference sequence). The CDR3 sequence is 15 residues long. The CDR3 DNA follows: TGTGCCAGCAGCGGGGCAGGGCATTCGAAAATACCCCTCCACTTT. Translating gives CASSGAGHSKIPLHF.

The rearrangement joins TRBV6-5 to TRBJ2-7; 9 bases match TRBD1. The ends lost 7 bases at V and 3 bases at J; junction bases unmatched: 7. This CDR3 is built from 14 residues. Germline CDR1 is MNHEY and CDR2 is SVGAGI. CDR3 sequence reads: CASTTLDRGYEQYF. The CDR3 coding sequence is TGTGCCAGCACTACCTTGGACAGGGGCTACGAGCAGTACTTC.

This chain joins TRBV12-3 or TRBV12-4 and TRBJ2-7; D is uncertain. This CDR3 has 12 amino acids. V lost 5 bases to trimming and J lost 3 bases, with 8 bases between them. CDR3 DNA: TGTGCCAGCAGTGCAGGAAGCTACGAGCAGTACTTC. Amino acid sequence: CASSAGSYEQYF.

The chain employs TRBV11-2 and TRBJ2-2; possible D gene TRBD1, 5 bases. V lost 0 bases, J lost 6 bases, and 11 bases lay in between. The length of the CDR3 is 15 residues. Germline V lookup: CDR1 SGHAT, CDR2 FQNNGV. The DNA of the CDR3 is TGTGCCAGCAGCTTAGAGCCAGGGTTGGCCGGGGAGCTGTTTTTT. Encoded protein: CASSLEPGLAGELFF.

This clone was seen more than once but under ten times. The chain combines TRBV7-6 with TRBJ2-2; 12 bases line up with TRBD2. This CDR3 has 18 amino acids. Looked up from germline, CDR1 is SGHVS and CDR2 is FNYEAQ. V was clipped by 6 bases and J by 2 bases; unmatched bases: 10. The CDR3 spells CASSLRLAGVGNTGELFF. CDR3 sequence (DNA): TGTGCCAGCAGTCTCAGACTAGCGGGAGTGGGCAACACCGGGGAGCTGTTTTTT.

This clone was seen just once. This rearrangement joins TRBV4-3 to TRBJ2-5; tentatively, D is TRBD2 (6 bases). Germline V CDR1 and CDR2: LGHNA, YSLEER. The CDR3 consists of 15 residues. V was pared by 0 bases and J by 5 bases, with 13 bases between. The CDR3 DNA is TGCGCCAGCAGCCAAGATAGATCGGGAGCGGAGACCCAGTACTTC. This translates into CASSQDRSGAETQYF.

The chain links TRBV9 to TRBJ2-3; TRBD2 aligns across 10 bases. V lost 0 bases, J lost 5 bases, and 9 bases stayed unmatched. Germline assignment: CDR1 SGDLS and CDR2 YYNGEE. The CDR3 consists of 17 residues. CDR3 in DNA: TGTGCCAGCAGCGTAGGGCCACTAGCGGGACGGGGAGATACGCAGTATTTT. Protein: CASSVGPLAGRGDTQYF.

A single count supports this clone. The gene calls are TRBV6-5 and TRBJ1-1, with a weak D call TRBD1 (5 bases). This CDR3 comprises 15 residues. Trimming stripped 6 bases from V and 4 bases from J, with 18 bases between. CDR1 is MNHEY and CDR2 is SVGAGI in the germline V gene. For the CDR3, the DNA is TGTGCCAGCAGGACCCAGGGCCTGGTGGGCACTGAAGCTTTCTTT. As protein: CASRTQGLVGTEAFF.

The chain combines TRBV28 with TRBJ2-1; 8 bases agree with TRBD2. The ends lost 4 bases at V and 3 bases at J; junction bases unmatched: 8. This CDR3 spans 16 amino acids. From germline, CDR1 is MDHEN and CDR2 SYDVKM. In DNA form, the CDR3 reads TGTGCCAGCAGTTCCCCCGCTAGCGGGCGCTACAATGAGCAGTTCTTC. Residues: CASSSPASGRYNEQFF.

The rearrangement joins TRBV4-2 to TRBJ1-4, with TRBD1 matching 9 bases. Germline V gene lookup returns CDR1 LGHNA and CDR2 YNFKEQ. The CDR3 runs 15 residues. Trimming removed 2 bases from V and 4 bases from J; junction bases left unmatched: 2. CDR3 bases: TGTGCCAGCAGCCAATTGACAGGGGGTAATGAAAAACTGTTTTTT. Protein sequence: CASSQLTGGNEKLFF.

The chain couples TRBV27 to TRBJ1-1; D not certain. Deletions cut 8 bases from V and 5 bases from J, with 6 bases between. This CDR3 is built from 10 residues. Germline-derived CDR1 and CDR2 are MNHEY and SMNVEV (reference sequence). DNA for the CDR3: TGTGCCAGCGCGGGTACTGAAGCTTTCTTT. Its translation is CASAGTEAFF.

V usage is TRBV5-1 and J usage is TRBJ1-6; possible D gene TRBD1, 5 bases. V dropped 1 base and J dropped 3 bases, with 11 bases sitting between them. The germline CDR1 and CDR2 sequences are SGHRS and YFSETQ. The CDR3 runs to 16 residues. The CDR3, as DNA: TGCGCCAGCAGCTTGTTTTCAGGGAACTATAATTCACCCCTCCACTTT. Translated, it gives CASSLFSGNYNSPLHF.

The chain joins TRBV9 to TRBJ2-7, with TRBD1 identical over 7 bases. The CDR3 has 14 residues. Trimming at V came to 0 bases and at J to 2 bases, leaving 2 bases not matched to a gene. In germline, CDR1 is SGDLS, CDR2 YYNGEE. The CDR3 loop reads CASSVGQGTYEQYF. The CDR3 region has the DNA TGTGCCAGCAGCGTAGGACAGGGAACCTACGAGCAGTACTTC.

The chain links TRBV5-5 to TRBJ1-4; 7 bases agree with TRBD1. In germline, CDR1 is SGHKS, CDR2 YYEKEE (reference sequence). This CDR3 is built from 14 residues. V gave up 4 bases and J gave up 5 bases; unmatched junction bases: 5. CDR3 nucleotides: TGTGCCAGCAGCGTCGGACAGGTCAATGAAAAACTGTTTTTT. This translates into CASSVGQVNEKLFF.

CDR3 region: CASSLQGVNTEAFF. Here the CDR3 DNA reads TGCGCCAGCAGCTTGCAGGGGGTGAACACTGAAGCTTTCTTT. The gene calls are TRBV5-1 and TRBJ1-1; TRBD1 agrees at 7 bases. CDR1 is SGHRS and CDR2 is YFSETQ in the germline V gene. V shed 1 base, J shed 0 bases, and the junction held 0 bases outside the gene matches. This CDR3 region has 14 residues.

This chain links TRBV5-1 with TRBJ1-5, with D maybe TRBD1 (6 bases). Trimming removed 4 bases at V and 0 bases at J, with 8 bases between. Germline-derived CDR1 and CDR2 are SGHRS and YFSETQ. The CDR3 loop spans 14 amino acids. The CDR3 nucleotides are TGCGCCAGCAGCGAGGGGGTTAGCAATCAGCCCCAGCATTTT. Protein product: CASSEGVSNQPQHF.

This clone was seen just once. This rearrangement joins TRBV28 to TRBJ2-5, with a weak D call TRBD2 (7 bases). CDR1 is MDHEN and CDR2 is SYDVKM in the germline V gene. CDR3 length: 15 amino acids. The V end was cut by 2 bases, the J end by 2 bases, with 12 bases between. The CDR3 sequence: CASSLGRGGQETQYF. The DNA of the CDR3 is TGTGCCAGCAGTTTAGGGAGGGGGGGGCAAGAGACCCAGTACTTC.

The chain couples TRBV2 to TRBJ2-1; TRBD2 is a possible D gene (5 bases). The CDR3 loop spans 13 amino acids. Trimming took 6 bases from V and 9 from J, leaving 15 bases between them. The germline V gene has CDR1 SNHLY and CDR2 FYNNEI. The CDR3 loop is CASRGSWFGEQFF. In DNA form, the CDR3 reads TGTGCCAGCAGGGGGAGCTGGTTCGGTGAGCAGTTCTTC.

This clone was observed once. The chain recombines TRBV28 with TRBJ2-7, with a tentative D call TRBD2 (6 bases). CDR1 is MDHEN and CDR2 is SYDVKM in the germline V gene. This CDR3 has 13 amino acids. The germline V and J ends were trimmed by 2 bases and 3 bases, with 8 bases remaining between them. The CDR3 region is CASSLRDFYEQYF. The CDR3 coding sequence is TGTGCCAGCAGTTTACGGGACTTCTACGAGCAGTACTTC.

This clone showed up just once. This chain links TRBV5-5 with TRBJ1-2, with unresolved D. V lost 0 bases and J lost 8, with 14 bases in between. CDR1 SGHKS and CDR2 YYEKEE come from the germline V gene (reference sequence). This CDR3 comprises 14 residues. The CDR3 DNA reads as TGTGCCAGCAGCTTGGGACACCCGTCCCAAGGCTACACCTTC. Encoded protein: CASSLGHPSQGYTF.

This clone was seen many times. V is TRBV5-4 and J is TRBJ2-7; 10 bases match TRBD1. The CDR3 runs 14 residues. The germline V gene has CDR1 SGHNT and CDR2 YYREEE (reference sequence). Trimming took 6 bases from V and 5 from J; bases not matched to a gene: 8. Here the CDR3 reads CASTRQGARNEQYF. For the CDR3, the DNA is TGTGCCAGCACCAGACAGGGGGCGAGGAACGAGCAGTACTTC.

V and J are TRBV6-5 and TRBJ1-4; weak D call: TRBD1 (5 bases). The CDR3 is 14 amino acids. Germline CDR1 MNHEY, CDR2 SVGAGI. Deletions cut 5 bases from V and 8 bases from J, with 15 bases between. The DNA of the CDR3 is TGTGCCAGCAGTCTCACCGGGGGTGGCGAAAAACTGTTTTTT. It translates to CASSLTGGGEKLFF.

The chain is built from TRBV11-3 and TRBJ2-1, with TRBD2 identical over 9 bases. CDR3 length equals 15 residues. The trim removed 1 base at V and 7 bases at J, leaving 5 bases unmatched. CDR1 and CDR2 from the germline V gene are SGHNT and YENEEA. DNA of the CDR3: TGTGCCAGCAGCTTAGCCAGCGGGAGGAGGAATGAGCAGTTCTTC. Its protein product is CASSLASGRRNEQFF.

The chain's CDR3 is CASSPQGDSNQPQHF. The DNA for the CDR3 is TGTGCCAGCAGCCCCCAGGGGGATAGCAATCAGCCCCAGCATTTT. This chain joins TRBV7-2 and TRBJ1-5; TRBD1 matches at 7 bases. CDR1 is SGHTA, CDR2 FQGNSA, per germline. CDR3 size: 15 residues. V dropped 5 bases and J dropped 0; count of bases not matched to a gene: 4.

The genes are TRBV28 and TRBJ1-2, with D unclear. The CDR3 spans 16 residues. The germline V and J ends were trimmed by 5 bases and 4 bases, with 20 bases remaining between them. CDR1 and CDR2 (germline): MDHEN, SYDVKM. CDR3 DNA sequence: TGTGCCAGCAGTCCCCCTCCGCTTCCGGAGATCTATGGCTACACCTTC. This sequence encodes CASSPPPLPEIYGYTF.